The present entry profiles one TCR beta chain with its context. This record belongs to a study of blood T cell repertoires in COVID-19. Clones were read by immunoSEQ multiplex PCR, and TCRdb kept only the in-frame ones, dropping some. The sample consists of around 140,000 clones, 75% to 90% of them appearing once. The source of this sequence is a human donor in a cohort sampled during active COVID-19. Sequencing input: peripheral blood.

The DNA of the CDR3 is TGTGCCAGCAGCCAAGTCACAGGGGGCGGCTATGGCTACACCTTC. Translation: CASSQVTGGGYGYTF. V and J are TRBV4-2 and TRBJ1-2, with TRBD1 matching over 9 bases. Germline-derived CDR1 and CDR2 are LGHNA and YNFKEQ. CDR3 length: 15 residues. V dropped 1 base and J dropped 4; count of bases not matched to a gene: 4.